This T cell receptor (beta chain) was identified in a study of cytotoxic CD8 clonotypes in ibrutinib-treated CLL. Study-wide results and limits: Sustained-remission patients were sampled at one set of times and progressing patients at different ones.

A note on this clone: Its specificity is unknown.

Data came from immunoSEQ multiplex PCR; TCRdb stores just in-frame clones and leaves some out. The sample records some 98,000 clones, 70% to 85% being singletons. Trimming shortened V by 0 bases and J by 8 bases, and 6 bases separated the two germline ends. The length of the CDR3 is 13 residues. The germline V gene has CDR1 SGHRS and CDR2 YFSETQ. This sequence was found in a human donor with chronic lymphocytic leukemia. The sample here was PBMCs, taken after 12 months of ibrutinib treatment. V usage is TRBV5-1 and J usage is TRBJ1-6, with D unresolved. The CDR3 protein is CASSLGADSPLHF. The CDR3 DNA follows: TGCGCCAGCAGCTTGGGGGCGGATTCACCCCTCCACTTT.